Below, 9 T cell receptor beta chains from the same sample are listed, as sequenced in a study of neurological immune-mediated disorders (dated by TCRdb to between 2018 and 2021). Libraries were constructed by 5' RACE. Sequencing relied on an Illumina HiSeq 2500. The public reads were reanalyzed by TCRdb: fastp trimming at Q25, MiXCR alignment, in-frame beta chains only. Rows are combined by CDR3 protein, so each entry shows the most common genes and DNA. The table for this sample lists approximately 100,000 distinct CDR3 sequences; 3% to 4% of them were counted only once. Together, the top ten hold 6% of the sample. Sequencing input: PBMCs. These receptors were taken from a woman aged 18-30 years with multiple sclerosis.

This clonotype was picked up many times. The chain links TRBV6-1 to TRBJ2-1; D unclear. Trimming removed 3 bases from V and 5 bases from J, with 5 bases in between. The CDR3 has 12 residues. CDR1 MNHNS and CDR2 SASEGT come from the germline V gene. This chain's CDR3 is CASSDPDNEQFF. CDR3 sequence (DNA): TGTGCCAGCAGTGACCCTGACAATGAGCAGTTCTTC.

At least ten counts were recorded for this clonotype. The rearrangement joins TRBV20-1 to TRBJ1-1; D is possibly TRBD1 (5 bases). V lost 0 bases, J lost 0 bases, and 5 bases lay in between. Germline lookup yields CDR1 DFQATT and CDR2 SNEGSKA (reference sequence). CDR3 length equals 13 residues. The CDR3 loop is CSARETVNTEAFF. CDR3 coding DNA: TGCAGTGCTAGAGAGACAGTGAACACTGAAGCTTTCTTT.

There are many counts of this clonotype. The CDR3 spells CSASRGSEAFF. CDR3 coding DNA: TGCAGTGCTAGCCGGGGCTCTGAAGCTTTCTTT. The J gene is TRBJ1-1, the V gene TRBV20-1; weak D call: TRBD1 (5 bases). The CDR3 has 11 amino acids. V was clipped by 3 bases and J by 6 bases, with 8 bases between them. CDR1 DFQATT and CDR2 SNEGSKA come from the germline V gene (reference sequence).

This clonotype was seen only a few times. The chain links TRBV3-1 to TRBJ2-2; a possible D gene is TRBD2 (5 bases). The CDR3 is 15 amino acids. The germline CDR1 and CDR2 sequences are LGHDT and YNNKEL (reference sequence). V lost 4 bases and J 5 bases, leaving 14 bases between the germline ends. This CDR3 is CASSLGSSSTGELFF. CDR3 bases: TGTGCCAGCAGCCTAGGATCTAGCAGTACCGGGGAGCTGTTTTTT.

In this sample, this clonotype turned up many times. V usage is TRBV11-2 and J usage is TRBJ1-4; 8 positions agree with TRBD1. The CDR3 contains 15 residues. CDR1 and CDR2 (germline): SGHAT, FQNNGV. The V and J ends lost 5 bases and 8 bases, in that order; junction bases with no gene match: 10. CDR3 region: CASSLMTGVGEKLFF. CDR3 nucleotide sequence: TGTGCCAGCAGCCTAATGACAGGGGTTGGAGAAAAACTGTTTTTT.

This clonotype was found many times. The chain employs TRBV20-1 and TRBJ1-1, with a weak D call TRBD1 (6 bases). Per the germline V gene, CDR1 is DFQATT and CDR2 is SNEGSKA (reference sequence). Trimming took off 2 bases at V and 1 base at J, with 11 bases between the two ends. The length of the CDR3 is 14 residues. CDR3 DNA sequence: TGCAGTGCTAGACTCGGACAGTCGAACACTGAAGCTTTCTTT. Amino acids: CSARLGQSNTEAFF.

The rearrangement links TRBV24-1 to TRBJ2-5, with D perhaps matching TRBD1 or TRBD2 (5 bases each). Trimming cost V 4 bases and J 1 base, with 12 bases left between them. Germline V CDR1 and CDR2: KGHDR, SFDVKD. The CDR3 consists of 15 residues. In nucleotides, the CDR3 is TGTGCCACCAGTGACTCCGGGACGGTCCAAGAGACCCAGTACTTC. Amino acid sequence: CATSDSGTVQETQYF.

In its sample, this clonotype was seen many times. This chain uses TRBV25-1 with TRBJ2-1; D is unclear. Germline assignment: CDR1 MGHDK and CDR2 SYGVNS. Trimming pared 4 bases from V and 11 bases from J, leaving 9 bases between. The CDR3 spans 11 residues. The CDR3: CASSGGYQQFF. The CDR3 DNA reads TGTGCCAGCAGTGGGGGATATCAGCAGTTCTTC.

At least ten counts were recorded for this clonotype. The V and J genes are TRBV5-1 and TRBJ1-5, with TRBD1 as a possible D gene (6 bases). CDR3 size: 16 residues. Germline CDR1 and CDR2: SGHRS and YFSETQ. V was cut by 0 bases and J by 1 base, with 11 bases left in between. CDR3 in amino acids: CASSLDGRGSNQPQHF. As DNA, the CDR3 is TGCGCCAGCAGCTTGGATGGGAGGGGGAGCAATCAGCCCCAGCATTTT.